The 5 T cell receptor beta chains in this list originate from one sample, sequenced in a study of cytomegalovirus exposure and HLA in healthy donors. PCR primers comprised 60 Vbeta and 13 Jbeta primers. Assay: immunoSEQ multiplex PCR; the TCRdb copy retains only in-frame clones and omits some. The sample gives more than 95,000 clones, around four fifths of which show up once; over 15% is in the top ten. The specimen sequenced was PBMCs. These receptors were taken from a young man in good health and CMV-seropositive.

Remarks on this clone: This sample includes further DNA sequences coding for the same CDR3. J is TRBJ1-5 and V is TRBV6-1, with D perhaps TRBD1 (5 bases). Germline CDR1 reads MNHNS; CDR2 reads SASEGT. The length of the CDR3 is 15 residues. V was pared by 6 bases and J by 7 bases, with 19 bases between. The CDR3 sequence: CASRVGQGSDQPQHF. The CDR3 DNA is TGTGCCAGCAGGGTGGGGCAGGGATCCGACCAGCCCCAGCATTTT.

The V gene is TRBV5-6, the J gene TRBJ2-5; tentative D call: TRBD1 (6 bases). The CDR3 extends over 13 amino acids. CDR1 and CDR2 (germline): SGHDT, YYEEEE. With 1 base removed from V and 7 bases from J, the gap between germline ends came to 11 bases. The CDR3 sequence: CASSLSAQGTQYF. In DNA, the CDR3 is TGTGCCAGCAGCTTGAGCGCACAGGGGACCCAGTACTTC.

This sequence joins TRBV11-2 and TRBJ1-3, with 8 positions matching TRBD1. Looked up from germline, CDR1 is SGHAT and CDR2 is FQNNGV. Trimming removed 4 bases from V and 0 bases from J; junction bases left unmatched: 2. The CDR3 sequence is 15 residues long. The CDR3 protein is CASSSGQGSGNTIYF. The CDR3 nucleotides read TGTGCCAGCAGCTCTGGACAGGGCTCTGGAAACACCATATATTTT.

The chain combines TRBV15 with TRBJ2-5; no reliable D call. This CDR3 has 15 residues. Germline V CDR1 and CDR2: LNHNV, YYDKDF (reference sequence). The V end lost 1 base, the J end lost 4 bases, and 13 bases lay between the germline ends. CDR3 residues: CATSRVRSAIETQYF. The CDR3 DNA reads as TGTGCCACCAGCAGAGTGCGGTCAGCGATAGAGACCCAGTACTTC.

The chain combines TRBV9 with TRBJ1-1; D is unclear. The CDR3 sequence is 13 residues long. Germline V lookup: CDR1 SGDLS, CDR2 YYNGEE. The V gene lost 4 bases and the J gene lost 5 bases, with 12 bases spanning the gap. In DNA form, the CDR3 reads TGTGCCAGCAGCTATCCAGGAAAAACTGAAGCTTTCTTT. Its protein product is CASSYPGKTEAFF.